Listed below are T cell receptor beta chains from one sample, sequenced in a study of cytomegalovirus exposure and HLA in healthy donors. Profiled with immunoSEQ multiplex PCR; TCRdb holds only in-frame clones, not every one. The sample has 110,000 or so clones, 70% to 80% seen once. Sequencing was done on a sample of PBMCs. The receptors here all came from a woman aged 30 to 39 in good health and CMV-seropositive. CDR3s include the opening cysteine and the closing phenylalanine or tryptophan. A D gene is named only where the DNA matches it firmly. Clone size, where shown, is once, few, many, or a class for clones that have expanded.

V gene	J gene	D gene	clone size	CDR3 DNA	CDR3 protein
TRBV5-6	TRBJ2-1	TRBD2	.	TGTGCCAGCAGCTCGGGAGGGGTGGGTGAGCAGTTCTTC	CASSSGGVGEQFF
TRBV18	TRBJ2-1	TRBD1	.	TGTGCCAGCTCACCCTATACAGGGGGCCTCTACAATGAGCAGTTCTTC	CASSPYTGGLYNEQFF
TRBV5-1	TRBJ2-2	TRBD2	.	TGCGCCAGCAGCCGAGGGCTAGCGGGGAACACCGGGGAGCTGTTTTTT	CASSRGLAGNTGELFF
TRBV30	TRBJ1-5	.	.	TGTGCCTGGAGTGTGGGGGGAAATCAGCCCCAGCATTTT	CAWSVGGNQPQHF
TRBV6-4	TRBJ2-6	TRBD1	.	TGTGCCAGCAGTGACTCGACAGGGTCTGGGGCCAACGTCCTGACTTTC	CASSDSTGSGANVLTF
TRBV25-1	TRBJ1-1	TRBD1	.	TGTGCCAGCAGTGAGACAGGGGAGGGCACTGAAGCTTTCTTT	CASSETGEGTEAFF
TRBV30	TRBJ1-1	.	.	TGTGCCTGGAGTGCTGTGGACAGTGACATCACTGAAGCTTTCTTT	CAWSAVDSDITEAFF
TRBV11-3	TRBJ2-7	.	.	TGTGCCAGCAGCTTAGACGGGAGCGGTGACTACGAGCAGTACTTC	CASSLDGSGDYEQYF
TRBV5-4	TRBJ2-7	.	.	TGTGCCAGCACACAGGGAGCGGAGCCCTCCGAGCAGTACTTC	CASTQGAEPSEQYF
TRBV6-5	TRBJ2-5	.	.	TGTGCCACTGTCCCTAGCGGAGGGGGAGAGACCCAGTACTTC	CATVPSGGGETQYF
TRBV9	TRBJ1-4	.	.	TGTGCCAGCAGCCCATACGATAGATCTAATGAAAAACTGTTTTTT	CASSPYDRSNEKLFF
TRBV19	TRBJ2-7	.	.	TGTGCCAGTAGTATCCAGGGAGGCGAGCAGTACTTC	CASSIQGGEQYF
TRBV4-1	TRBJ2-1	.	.	TGCGCCAGCAGCCAAGATCTCGTCAATGAGCAGTTCTTC	CASSQDLVNEQFF
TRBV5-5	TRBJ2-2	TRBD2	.	TGTGCCAGCAGGCCGTACCTAGCGGGGTATAACACCGGGGAGCTGTTTTTT	CASRPYLAGYNTGELFF
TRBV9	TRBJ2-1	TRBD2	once	TGTGCCAGCAGCGTAGACGTAGCGGGAGGTTGGAGCTCCTACAATGAGCAGTTCTTC	CASSVDVAGGWSSYNEQFF
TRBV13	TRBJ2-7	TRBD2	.	TGTGCCAGCAGCGATCTTTGGGGGGGAAGGCTTGGCGAGCAGTACTTC	CASSDLWGGRLGEQYF
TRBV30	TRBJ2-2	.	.	TGTGCCTGGCTTCTTGAGAGGTCCGGGGAGCTGTTTTTT	CAWLLERSGELFF
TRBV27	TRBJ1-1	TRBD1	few	TGTGCCAGCAGGGAGACCGGGACAGCGAACACTGAAGCTTTCTTT	CASRETGTANTEAFF
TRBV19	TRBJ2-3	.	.	TGTGCCAGTAGTATGTCGGTGTTGGGCAGCACAGATACGCAGTATTTT	CASSMSVLGSTDTQYF
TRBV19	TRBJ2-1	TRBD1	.	TGTGCCAGTGGGAGGACAGGGGGCAGGAATGAGCAGTTCTTC	CASGRTGGRNEQFF
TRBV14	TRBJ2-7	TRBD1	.	TGTGCCAGCAGCCGAACGGGACAGCTTTGGGACGAGCAGTACTTC	CASSRTGQLWDEQYF
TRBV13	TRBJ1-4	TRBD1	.	TGTGCCAGCAGCTTAAGGCGAGGGGACAGGGCCGAAAAACTGTTTTTT	CASSLRRGDRAEKLFF
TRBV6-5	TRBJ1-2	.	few	TGTGCCAGCAGTTACAGCAGGGCGTACGGCTATGGCTACACCTTC	CASSYSRAYGYGYTF
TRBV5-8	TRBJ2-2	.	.	TGTGCCAGCAGCGTCCTCCCTAGATATTTGAACACCGGGGAGCTGTTTTTT	CASSVLPRYLNTGELFF
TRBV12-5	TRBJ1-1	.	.	TGTGCTAGTGGTACCAAGGCAGGAGAAGCTTTCTTT	CASGTKAGEAFF
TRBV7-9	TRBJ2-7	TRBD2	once	TGTGCCAGCAGCCCCGCGAGGGCTAGCGGGGTCTACGAGCAGTACTTC	CASSPARASGVYEQYF
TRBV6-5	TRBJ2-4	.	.	TGTGCCAGCAGTTACTCGTCCCTAGCCAAAAACATTCAGTACTTC	CASSYSSLAKNIQYF
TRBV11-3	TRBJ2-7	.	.	TGTGCCAGCACCCCCCGAGGACAGTCCTACGAGCAGTACTTC	CASTPRGQSYEQYF
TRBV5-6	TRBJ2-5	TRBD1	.	TGTGCCAGCAGCTCGAACAGGGGAGATAGAGAGACCCAGTACTTC	CASSSNRGDRETQYF
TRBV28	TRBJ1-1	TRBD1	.	TGTGCCAGCAGTAGACAGGGGGTTCTGAACACTGAAGCTTTCTTT	CASSRQGVLNTEAFF
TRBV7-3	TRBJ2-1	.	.	TGTGCCAGCAGCTTCGGAGGTGAAGGTGAGCAGTTCTTC	CASSFGGEGEQFF